Sequencing of this T cell receptor beta chain was carried out in a study of shared clonotypes between healthy human individuals. CD45RO-negative cells were positively selected for CCR7, leaving out terminally differentiated effector memory CD45RA+ cells. Germline assignment: CDR1 ENHRY and CDR2 SYGVKD. The length of the CDR3 is 16 residues. V lost 3 bases and J lost 2, with 15 bases in between. Only in-frame clones appear in the TCRdb table, and some are missing; sequencing was by immunoSEQ multiplex PCR. The table records under 850,000 clones, around 92% of them present only once. The genes are TRBV10-3 and TRBJ2-3; a weak D match, TRBD2 (6 bases). Sequenced material: naive CD8+ T cells sorted from blood. The sequence came from a man younger than 40 in good health. CDR3 sequence reads: CAISEVGGEHTDTQYF. As DNA, the CDR3 is TGTGCCATCAGTGAAGTGGGGGGAGAACACACAGATACGCAGTATTTT.